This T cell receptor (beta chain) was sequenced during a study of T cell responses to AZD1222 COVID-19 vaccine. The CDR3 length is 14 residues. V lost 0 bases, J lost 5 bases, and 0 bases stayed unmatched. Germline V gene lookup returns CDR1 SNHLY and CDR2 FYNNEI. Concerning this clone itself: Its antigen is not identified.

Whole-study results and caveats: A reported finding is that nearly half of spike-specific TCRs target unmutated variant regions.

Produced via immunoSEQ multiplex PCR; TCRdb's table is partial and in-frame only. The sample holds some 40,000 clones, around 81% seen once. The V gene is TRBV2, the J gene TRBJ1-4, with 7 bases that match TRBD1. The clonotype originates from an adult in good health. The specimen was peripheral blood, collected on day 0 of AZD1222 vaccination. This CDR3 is CASSEATGNEKLFF. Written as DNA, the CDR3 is TGTGCCAGCAGTGAAGCGACAGGGAATGAAAAACTGTTTTTT.